The table lists the clone carrying this T cell receptor beta chain with many counts. V was clipped by 7 bases and J by 8 bases; unmatched bases: 5. This CDR3 spans 13 amino acids. This sample was included in a study of T cells after yellow fever vaccination. MiXCR, run by TCRdb on the 5' RACE reads, gives a single entry per CDR3 protein. The sample holds a few hundred thousand distinct CDR3 sequences, 5.5% to 8.5% seen once. The sequencing used CD4+ T cells sorted from PBMCs, collected on the day of the yellow fever booster vaccination. The rearrangement joins TRBV12-3 or TRBV12-4 to TRBJ1-4, with TRBD1 matching over 9 bases. This TCR was recovered from a man aged 25-45 years who received the YFV17D yellow fever vaccine. The CDR3 region has the DNA TGTGCCAGCATCCGGGACAGGGAAGAAAAACTGTTTTTT. Its protein product is CASIRDREEKLFF.